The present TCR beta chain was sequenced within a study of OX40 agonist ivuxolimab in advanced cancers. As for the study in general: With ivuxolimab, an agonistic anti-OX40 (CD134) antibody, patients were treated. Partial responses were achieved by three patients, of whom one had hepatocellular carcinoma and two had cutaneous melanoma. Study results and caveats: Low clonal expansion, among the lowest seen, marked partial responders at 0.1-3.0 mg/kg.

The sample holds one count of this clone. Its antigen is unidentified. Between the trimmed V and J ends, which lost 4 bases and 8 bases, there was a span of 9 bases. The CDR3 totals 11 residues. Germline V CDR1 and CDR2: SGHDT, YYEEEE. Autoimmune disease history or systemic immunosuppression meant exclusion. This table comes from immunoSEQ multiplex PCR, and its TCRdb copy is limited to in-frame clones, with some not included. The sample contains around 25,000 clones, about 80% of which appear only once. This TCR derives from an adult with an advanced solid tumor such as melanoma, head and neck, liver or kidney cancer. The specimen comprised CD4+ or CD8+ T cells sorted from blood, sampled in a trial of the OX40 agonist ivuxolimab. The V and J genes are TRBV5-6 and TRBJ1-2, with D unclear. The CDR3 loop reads CASSPGWGYTF. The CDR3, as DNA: TGTGCCAGCAGCCCTGGGTGGGGCTACACCTTC.